This section outlines one T cell receptor beta chain sequence together with its context. Its antigen remains unknown. Germline values: CDR1 KGHSH, CDR2 LQKENI. This CDR3 is built from 13 residues. V lost 6 bases to trimming and J lost 0 bases, with 5 bases between them. With 60 Vbeta and 13 Jbeta primers, the PCR was carried out. Profiling relied on immunoSEQ multiplex PCR, and the TCRdb table lists in-frame clones only, not all of them. The repertoire has about 98,000 clones, less than 70% of them found once; the top ten carry 0.95% to 1.5%. The data belong to a study of cytomegalovirus exposure and HLA in healthy donors. Findings of the study overall: In a later analysis, HLA-associated beta chains showed higher expansion and lower generation probabilities than comparable chains.

V usage is TRBV18 and J usage is TRBJ2-2, with D unclear. The TCR sequence derives from a female donor in good health and CMV-seronegative. Input material: PBMCs. CDR3 in amino acids: CASSYTNTGELFF. Written as DNA, the CDR3 is TGTGCCAGCTCGTACACGAACACCGGGGAGCTGTTTTTT. The entire variable domain, with the rest obtained from reference TRBV18 and TRBJ2-2, is as follows: NAGVMQNPRHLVRRRGQEARLRCSPMKGHSHVYWYRQLPEEGLKFMVYLQKENIIDESGMPKERFSAEFPKEGPSILRIQQVVRGDSAAYFCASSYTNTGELFFGEGSRLTVL.